This TCR beta chain was captured in a study of T cell repertoires in cytomegalovirus infection. For the study at large: Matching HLA type, along with CMV infection, was indicated by public TCR beta signatures. Study-level points and caveats: HLA-C-restricted TCR beta clonotypes specific for CMV led the ex vivo response. Carriage of CMV together with the relevant HLA was identifiable through cumulative public TCR beta family frequency.

About this clonotype: The antigen remains unidentified.

V was cut by 3 bases and J by 0 bases, with 15 bases left in between. The CDR3 runs to 17 residues. TCRdb analysed the reads with MiXCR anew, one entry per CDR3 protein. Of roughly 990,000 distinct CDR3 sequences in the sample, around a third were seen once. The chain combines TRBV12-3 or TRBV12-4 with TRBJ1-5; D not certain. The sequence derives from a human donor in good health (CMV status not recorded). Some clones in this sample may be carry-over from other donors' samples. The source material was cultured CD8+ T cells from PBMCs, sampled from culture after CMV antigen stimulation. CDR3 sequence: CASSLRPAYYSNQPQHF. The CDR3 nucleotides read TGTGCCAGCAGTTTGAGGCCGGCTTATTATAGCAATCAGCCCCAGCATTTT.